This TCR beta chain was recovered during a study of CD8+ T cells in alopecia areata. CDR3 size: 14 residues. The germline V gene has CDR1 SQVTM and CDR2 ANQGSEA. Deletions cut 0 bases from V and 4 bases from J, with 11 bases between. Sequencing templates came from extracted RNA that was reverse transcribed into cDNA. The protocol was immunoSEQ multiplex PCR, while the TCRdb copy is restricted to in-frame clones and leaves out a portion. The repertoire holds some 99,000 clones, with 35% to 50% as singletons. This clone came up a few times. This TCR was recovered from a human donor with alopecia areata. This sequence joins TRBV29-1 and TRBJ2-3; TRBD1 might be the D (6 bases). Sequencing was done on a sample of CD4+ T cells sorted from blood. CDR3 protein: CSVEEGRGPDTQYF. The DNA for the CDR3 is TGCAGCGTTGAAGAGGGCAGGGGACCAGATACGCAGTATTTT.